One sample yielded the 32 T cell receptor beta chains listed below, sequenced in a study of graft-versus-host responses after intestinal transplantation. Processed graft tissue released its intraepithelial and lamina propria lymphocytes. TCRdb's copy holds only in-frame clones and misses some; the assay was immunoSEQ multiplex PCR. The table shows fewer than 25,000 clones, with roughly 72% occurring only once. The sequencing here drew on ileum tissue, taken 12 days after intestinal transplant. The origin of the receptors is a human patient who received an intestinal transplant, so some T cells may come from the graft donor.

V gene TRBV5-1 combines with J gene TRBJ2-7, with D possibly matching TRBD2 (6 bases). In germline, CDR1 is SGHRS, CDR2 YFSETQ. The CDR3 sequence is 12 residues long. V was pared by 4 bases and J by 3 bases, with 8 bases between. The CDR3 sequence: CASSRDFYEQYF. CDR3 sequence (DNA): TGCGCCAGCAGCAGGGACTTCTACGAGCAGTACTTC.

This clone rates as medium-sized. The rearrangement uses TRBV5-1 and TRBJ1-3, with a possible D match to TRBD1 (5 bases). The CDR3 has 14 residues. The germline V and J ends were trimmed by 3 bases and 0 bases, with 7 bases remaining between them. Germline CDR1 reads SGHRS; CDR2 reads YFSETQ. CDR3 in amino acids: CASSWGPSGNTIYF. CDR3 nucleotide sequence: TGCGCCAGCAGCTGGGGCCCCTCTGGAAACACCATATATTTT.

V is TRBV28 and J is TRBJ1-1; 7 bases map to TRBD1. The germline CDR1 and CDR2 sequences are MDHEN and SYDVKM. The CDR3 contains 16 residues. The V and J ends lost 4 bases and 4 bases, in that order; junction bases with no gene match: 12. The CDR3 spells CASSSDGPTGSTEAFF. The CDR3 DNA is TGTGCCAGCAGTTCGGATGGCCCGACAGGGAGCACTGAAGCTTTCTTT.

This chain connects TRBV12-5 to TRBJ1-3; D not resolved. Germline assignment: CDR1 LGHNT and CDR2 FRNRAP. This CDR3 is 13 amino acids long. Trimming took off 3 bases at V and 0 bases at J, with 3 bases between the two ends. CDR3 sequence: CASGFRSGNTIYF. CDR3 sequence (DNA): TGTGCTAGTGGTTTCCGCTCTGGAAACACCATATATTTT.

This chain joins TRBV12-5 and TRBJ2-5; D may be TRBD1 (7 bases). Germline V lookup: CDR1 LGHNT, CDR2 FRNRAP. V lost 2 bases and J 3 bases, leaving 16 bases between the germline ends. The length of the CDR3 is 16 residues. CDR3 residues: CASGLPTGDREETQYF. The CDR3 DNA follows: TGTGCTAGTGGTTTGCCCACGGGAGACAGGGAAGAGACCCAGTACTTC.

This clone was detected only a few times. This sequence joins TRBV9 and TRBJ1-2; the match to TRBD1 covers 9 bases. The CDR3 has 15 amino acids. J lost 4 bases, V lost 3 bases, and 7 bases had no gene match. Germline V gene lookup returns CDR1 SGDLS and CDR2 YYNGEE. The DNA of the CDR3 is TGTGCCAGCAGCGCGATCACACAGGGGGCCTATGGCTACACCTTC. This encodes CASSAITQGAYGYTF.

The chain recombines TRBV2 with TRBJ2-2; possible D gene TRBD2, 6 bases. Germline CDR1 and CDR2: SNHLY and FYNNEI. V lost 8 bases and J 5 bases, leaving 12 bases between the germline ends. This CDR3 has 13 amino acids. CDR3 bases: TGTGCCAGCGTGGGACTTAGTACCGGGGAGCTGTTTTTT. Translated: CASVGLSTGELFF.

The CDR3 DNA sequence: TGTGCCAGCAGATCAACAGGGGGGCACTATGGCTACACCTTC. Translated: CASRSTGGHYGYTF. This rearrangement joins TRBV27 to TRBJ1-2; 8 bases are shared with TRBD1. This CDR3 spans 14 amino acids. CDR1 and CDR2 (germline): MNHEY, SMNVEV (reference sequence). Trimming at V came to 6 bases and at J to 3 bases, leaving 6 bases not matched to a gene.

This chain connects TRBV30 to TRBJ2-7, with a possible D match to TRBD2 (7 bases). CDR1 and CDR2 from the germline V gene are GTSNPN and SVGIG (reference sequence). Trimming stripped 0 bases from V and 3 bases from J, with 15 bases between. The CDR3 is made up of 15 amino acids. CDR3 amino acids: CAWSVGWGGNYEQYF. CDR3 sequence (DNA): TGTGCCTGGAGTGTGGGTTGGGGGGGCAACTACGAGCAGTACTTC. Filled out from reference TRBV30 and TRBJ2-7, the complete variable domain reads SQTIHQWPATLVQPVGSPLSLECTVEGTSNPNLYWYRQAAGRGLQLLFYSVGIGQISSEVPQNLSASRPQDRQFILSSKKLLLSDSGFYLCAWSVGWGGNYEQYFGPGTRLTVT.

The V call is TRBV7-6, the J call TRBJ1-1; 9 nucleotides line up with TRBD1. V lost 5 bases and J lost 7; bases outside the gene matches: 8. CDR1 is SGHVS, CDR2 FNYEAQ, per germline. CDR3 length equals 14 residues. This CDR3 reads CASSLRQGVSEAFF. The CDR3 DNA is TGTGCCAGCAGCCTACGACAGGGGGTTAGTGAAGCTTTCTTT.

The table lists this clone with a few counts. The rearrangement links TRBV4-2 to TRBJ1-5; D may be TRBD1 (5 bases). V was pared by 1 base and J by 0 bases, with 7 bases between. The germline V gene encodes CDR1 LGHNA and CDR2 YNFKEQ. The CDR3 is made up of 15 amino acids. The CDR3 is CASSQGTYSNQPQHF. The DNA for the CDR3 is TGTGCCAGCAGCCAAGGGACATATAGCAATCAGCCCCAGCATTTT.

This chain uses TRBV9 with TRBJ2-3; the D gene is possibly TRBD2 (6 bases). CDR1 and CDR2 from the germline V gene are SGDLS and YYNGEE. Trimming stripped 0 bases from V and 6 bases from J, with 14 bases between. This CDR3 is built from 15 residues. For the CDR3, the DNA is TGTGCCAGCAGCGTAGATAGCGGACCATGGGATACGCAGTATTTT. Residues: CASSVDSGPWDTQYF.

This chain connects TRBV7-6 to TRBJ2-2; a possible D gene is TRBD2 (5 bases). V gave up 3 bases and J gave up 7 bases, with 9 bases separating them. From germline, CDR1 is SGHVS and CDR2 FNYEAQ. This CDR3 is 13 amino acids long. The CDR3 coding sequence is TGTGCCAGCAGCTTTTATGGGAGCGGGGAGCTGTTTTTT. Translated: CASSFYGSGELFF. Complete variable domain (other parts from reference TRBV7-6 and TRBJ2-2): GAGVSQSPRYKVTKRGQDVALRCDPISGHVSLYWYRQALGQGPEFLTYFNYEAQQDKSGLPNDRFSAERPEGSISTLTIQRTEQRDSAMYRCASSFYGSGELFFGEGSRLTVL.

The rearrangement joins TRBV5-4 to TRBJ2-7; no clear D gene. Germline lookup yields CDR1 SGHNT and CDR2 YYREEE (reference sequence). The V end was cut by 0 bases, the J end by 4 bases, with 5 bases between. The CDR3 has 12 residues. CDR3 coding DNA: TGTGCCAGCAGCTTGGGTCTATACGAGCAGTACTTC. It codes for CASSLGLYEQYF.

V usage is TRBV7-2 and J usage is TRBJ1-2; no clear D. V dropped 5 bases and J dropped 2 bases, with 12 bases sitting between them. CDR3 length: 14 amino acids. CDR1 and CDR2 from the germline V gene are SGHTA and FQGNSA. CDR3 DNA: TGTGCCAGCAGCCCTGTTGTGGCCAACTATGGCTACACCTTC. Its protein product is CASSPVVANYGYTF.

The chain joins TRBV27 to TRBJ2-1; D not certain. Trimming took 3 bases from V and 8 from J, leaving 8 bases between them. Germline V lookup: CDR1 MNHEY, CDR2 SMNVEV (reference sequence). The CDR3 is made up of 12 amino acids. The CDR3 nucleotides read TGTGCCAGCAGTTTTGGGCCCGATGAGCAGTTCTTC. Its translation: CASSFGPDEQFF.

V and J are TRBV6-1 and TRBJ2-1; D may be TRBD2 (6 bases). There are 12 residues in the CDR3. The V end was cut by 6 bases, the J end by 6 bases, with 9 bases between. From germline, CDR1 is MNHNS and CDR2 SASEGT. The CDR3 loop is CASRTRINEQFF. CDR3 DNA sequence: TGTGCCAGCAGGACTAGAATCAATGAGCAGTTCTTC.

The J gene is TRBJ2-2, the V gene TRBV5-4; 8 bases are a match to TRBD1. V gave up 2 bases and J gave up 4 bases; unmatched junction bases: 4. This CDR3 contains 15 residues. CDR1 is SGHNT and CDR2 is YYREEE in the germline V gene (reference sequence). CDR3 region: CASSFPGGGTGELFF. The CDR3 bases are TGTGCCAGCAGCTTCCCAGGGGGCGGCACCGGGGAGCTGTTTTTT.

The V and J genes are TRBV5-5 and TRBJ2-5, with 7 bases matching TRBD2. The CDR3 length is 16 residues. The germline V gene encodes CDR1 SGHKS and CDR2 YYEKEE (reference sequence). Germline trimming cut 4 bases from V and 5 bases from J; bases unmatched to any gene: 14. CDR3 sequence: CASSLFITGRAETQYF. In DNA form, the CDR3 reads TGTGCCAGCAGCCTCTTTATTACGGGGAGGGCGGAGACCCAGTACTTC. Supplemented by reference TRBV5-5 and TRBJ2-5, the full variable domain reads DAGVTQSPTHLIKTRGQQVTLRCSPISGHKSVSWYQQVLGQGPQFIFQYYEKEERGRGNFPDRFSARQFPNYSSELNVNALLLGDSALYLCASSLFITGRAETQYFGPGTRLLVL.

This clone appeared once. V usage is TRBV28 and J usage is TRBJ1-1; 8 bases are a match to TRBD1. Trimming at V came to 6 bases and at J to 3 bases, leaving 3 bases not matched to a gene. CDR1 MDHEN and CDR2 SYDVKM come from the germline V gene. CDR3 size: 13 residues. DNA of the CDR3: TGTGCCAGCAGGGCGGACAGGGACACTGAAGCTTTCTTT. Translation gives CASRADRDTEAFF.

The gene calls are TRBV6-4 and TRBJ2-1, with D possibly being TRBD2 (5 bases). CDR1 MRHNA and CDR2 SNTAGT come from the germline V gene. V lost 8 bases and J lost 2, with 13 bases in between. The CDR3 extends over 14 amino acids. The CDR3 DNA sequence: TGTGCCAGCTCCCCCTCGGGGACCTACAATGAGCAGTTCTTC. Translation: CASSPSGTYNEQFF.

The chain has TRBV28 and TRBJ2-1; 8 bases agree with TRBD2. The CDR3 contains 16 residues. CDR1 and CDR2 (germline): MDHEN, SYDVKM. With V trimmed by 4 bases and J by 4 bases, 9 bases remained unmatched. The CDR3 DNA is TGTGCCAGCAGTTCGGAACCTAGCGGGTGGTACAATGAGCAGTTCTTC. Its protein product is CASSSEPSGWYNEQFF. The full variable domain, completed using reference TRBV28 and TRBJ2-1, is DVKVTQSSRYLVKRTGEKVFLECVQDMDHENMFWYRQDPGLGLRLIYFSYDVKMKEKGDIPEGYSVSREKKERFSLILESASTNQTSMYLCASSSEPSGWYNEQFFGPGTRLTVL.

In this sample, this clone turned up a few times. The chain carries TRBV5-1 and TRBJ2-3; possibly TRBD1 for D (6 bases). This CDR3 spans 14 amino acids. CDR1 is SGHRS, CDR2 YFSETQ, per germline. V shed 2 bases and J shed 6 bases, with 13 bases lying between them. The CDR3 loop is CASSLTGSSDTQYF. DNA for the CDR3: TGCGCCAGCAGCTTAACAGGGAGTTCGGATACGCAGTATTTT.

The rearrangement uses TRBV10-3 and TRBJ2-2, with a weak D call TRBD1 (6 bases). Germline loops: CDR1 ENHRY, CDR2 SYGVKD. The CDR3 sequence is 12 residues long. Trimming removed 4 bases from V and 6 bases from J, with 6 bases in between. The DNA for the CDR3 is TGTGCCATCAGTGGGACAGCCGGGGAGCTGTTTTTT. The encoded protein is CAISGTAGELFF.

This chain's CDR3 is CSAPRGNTIYF. The CDR3 DNA is TGCAGCGCGCCAAGGGGTAACACCATATATTTT. This sequence joins TRBV29-1 and TRBJ1-3; the D gene is possibly TRBD1 (5 bases). Germline V gene sequence: CDR1 SQVTM, CDR2 ANQGSEA. The CDR3 is 11 residues long. The ends were cut back, 7 bases at V and 7 bases at J, with 11 bases in the middle.

This clone showed up just once. This chain joins TRBV19 and TRBJ1-1; maybe TRBD1 (5 bases). Trimming removed 1 base from V and 5 bases from J, with 11 bases in between. Germline V gene sequence: CDR1 LNHDA, CDR2 SQIVND (reference sequence). This CDR3 comprises 14 residues. The CDR3 DNA reads TGTGCCAGTAGTATAGGGGGCGCAGGGACTGAAGCTTTCTTT. This translates into CASSIGGAGTEAFF.

The rearrangement links TRBV2 to TRBJ2-1, with 7 bases fitting TRBD2. The CDR3 is 15 amino acids. CDR1 SNHLY and CDR2 FYNNEI come from the germline V gene. With 6 bases clipped from V and 4 bases from J, the junction kept 9 bases outside the gene matches. This chain's CDR3 is CASSPLRGTYNEQFF. The CDR3 region has the DNA TGTGCCAGCAGCCCCCTGCGGGGGACTTACAATGAGCAGTTCTTC.

This sequence joins TRBV7-6 and TRBJ1-1; a weak D match, TRBD1 (5 bases). This CDR3 is built from 15 residues. Per the germline V gene, CDR1 is SGHVS and CDR2 is FNYEAQ. V lost 2 bases to trimming and J lost 3 bases, with 13 bases between them. CDR3 coding DNA: TGTGCCAGCAGCTTACCCAGCGGGGGACACACTGAAGCTTTCTTT. This sequence encodes CASSLPSGGHTEAFF.

The chain couples TRBV10-3 to TRBJ2-7, with TRBD2 as a possible D gene (6 bases). Trimming removed 3 bases from V and 2 bases from J, with 11 bases in between. The germline gives CDR1 ENHRY, CDR2 SYGVKD. The CDR3 totals 14 residues. CDR3 sequence (DNA): TGTGCCATCAGTGATGGGACGGGGGCCTACGAGCAGTACTTC. It yields the protein CAISDGTGAYEQYF.

The chain employs TRBV6-5 and TRBJ2-3; D may be TRBD1 (6 bases). This CDR3 has 16 residues. The ends were cut back, 4 bases at V and 2 bases at J, with 16 bases in the middle. Germline values: CDR1 MNHEY, CDR2 SVGAGI. In nucleotides, the CDR3 is TGTGCCAGCAGTTCCCCCCCGGGACAACTCACAGATACGCAGTATTTT. This codes for CASSSPPGQLTDTQYF.

This chain joins TRBV7-9 and TRBJ2-1, with a possible D match to TRBD2 (6 bases). Trimming left V 0 bases short and J 7 bases short, with 22 bases between. The germline V gene encodes CDR1 SEHNR and CDR2 FQNEAQ (reference sequence). This CDR3 spans 18 amino acids. The CDR3 protein is CASSLARRALPLHNEQFF. CDR3 nucleotide sequence: TGTGCCAGCAGCTTAGCTAGGAGGGCCCTCCCACTACATAATGAGCAGTTCTTC.

V usage is TRBV5-1 and J usage is TRBJ2-7; the match to TRBD1 covers 12 bases. Unmatched junction bases numbered 10, after V lost 4 bases and J lost 5 bases. The CDR3 totals 16 residues. Germline CDR1 and CDR2: SGHRS and YFSETQ. The CDR3 spells CASSRKWDRGLNEQYF. The DNA for the CDR3 is TGCGCCAGCAGCCGCAAGTGGGACAGGGGGCTTAACGAGCAGTACTTC.